Sequencing of this TCR beta chain was carried out in a study of T cell changes during pregnancy in multiple sclerosis. Libraries were prepared by immunoSEQ multiplex PCR; TCRdb keeps only in-frame clonotypes and omits some of them. The data show tens of thousands of clones, under 95% seen once. Remarks on this clone: At one of its ends the junction is not consistent with the germline gene, which may arise from a read error.

There are 17 residues in the CDR3. Germline-derived CDR1 and CDR2 are PRHDT and FYEKMQ (reference sequence). The TCR was taken from a female donor in good health, enrolled as a control in a pregnancy study. The sequenced sample was CD4+ T cells from peripheral blood mononuclear cells, obtained in the third trimester of pregnancy. The chain recombines TRBV13 with TRBJ2-7; 9 bases map to TRBD2. CDR3 nucleotide sequence: TGTGCCGGCAGCCGCGCCACCGGGACTAGCAACTCCTACGAGCAGTACTTC. It is translated as CAGSRATGTSNSYEQYF.